Each of the 4 T cell receptor beta chains below was sequenced from the same sample in a study of cytomegalovirus exposure and HLA in healthy donors. 13 Jbeta primers and 60 Vbeta primers were used for the PCR. Generated by immunoSEQ multiplex PCR, the TCRdb table keeps only in-frame clones and is missing some. The table lists around 96,000 clones, 64% of them singletons. The sample consisted of PBMCs. The receptors stem from a man in his fifties or sixties in good health and CMV-seronegative.

The DNA of the CDR3 is TGTGCCAGCACCCCAGGACAACTGCACTACGAGCAGTACTTC. Residues: CASTPGQLHYEQYF. The chain links TRBV7-9 to TRBJ2-7; a weak D match, TRBD1 (5 bases). V lost 7 bases, J lost 3 bases, and 16 bases lay in between. This CDR3 comprises 14 residues. The V gene's germline CDR1 is SEHNR and CDR2 FQNEAQ (reference sequence).

This chain links TRBV29-1 with TRBJ2-7; 10 nucleotides agree with TRBD2. Germline V gene lookup returns CDR1 SQVTM and CDR2 ANQGSEA. The CDR3 loop spans 16 amino acids. The J segment lost 3 bases and the V segment lost 4 bases, leaving 12 bases of the junction unmatched. The DNA for the CDR3 is TGCAGCGTTGCACCCCCCGGTAGACTAGCGGGCTACGAGCAGTACTTC. This encodes CSVAPPGRLAGYEQYF.

J is TRBJ1-6 and V is TRBV5-5; TRBD1 agrees at 7 bases. V was pared by 4 bases and J by 6 bases, with 7 bases of the junction left unmatched. CDR3 size: 15 residues. The germline V gene has CDR1 SGHKS and CDR2 YYEKEE (reference sequence). The CDR3 spells CASSLRDSGNSPLHF. Here the CDR3 DNA reads TGTGCCAGCAGCCTCCGGGACAGCGGTAATTCACCCCTCCACTTT.

This chain joins TRBV7-9 and TRBJ2-5; a weak D match, TRBD1 (6 bases). CDR1 is SEHNR and CDR2 is FQNEAQ in the germline V gene (reference sequence). CDR3 length: 15 residues. Trimming took off 1 base at V and 1 base at J, with 10 bases between the two ends. The CDR3 loop reads CASSLGSGAQETQYF. DNA of the CDR3: TGTGCCAGCAGCTTAGGTTCAGGGGCCCAAGAGACCCAGTACTTC. Together with reference TRBV7-9 and TRBJ2-5, the CDR3 gives the full variable domain: DTGVSQNPRHKITKRGQNVTFRCDPISEHNRLYWYRQTLGQGPEFLTYFQNEAQLEKSRLLSDRFSAERPKGSFSTLEIQRTEQGDSAMYLCASSLGSGAQETQYFGPGTRLLVL.